These T cell receptor beta chains were read from a single sample in a study of OX40 agonist ivuxolimab in advanced cancers. Produced via immunoSEQ multiplex PCR; TCRdb's table is partial and in-frame only. The table lists approximately 45,000 clones, around 94% of them singletons. The sequencing used CD4+ or CD8+ T cells sorted from blood, collected in a trial of the OX40 agonist ivuxolimab. Receptor source: an adult with an advanced solid tumor such as melanoma, head and neck, liver or kidney cancer. Both conserved end residues are part of each CDR3. Fields, in order: V gene, J gene, clone size, D gene, CDR3 protein, CDR3 DNA. The D gene is left open where the match is weak. Clone size is not always given. Where it is, it says once, few, many or a class for expanded clones.

V: TRBV11-2
J: TRBJ2-3
size: NA
D: NA
CDR3: CASSLEPITDTQYF
DNA: TGTGCCAGCAGCTTAGAGCCGATAACAGATACGCAGTATTTT

V: TRBV5-1
J: TRBJ2-7
size: once
D: TRBD1
CDR3: CASSNGRDSYEQYF
DNA: TGCGCCAGCAGCAACGGTAGGGACAGCTACGAGCAGTACTTC

V: TRBV27
J: TRBJ1-2
size: NA
D: NA
CDR3: CASSFASTNYGYTF
DNA: TGTGCCAGCAGTTTCGCCTCTACTAACTATGGCTACACCTTC

V: TRBV5-6
J: TRBJ2-7
size: once
D: TRBD1
CDR3: CASGQGVYEQYF
DNA: TGTGCCAGCGGGCAGGGGGTCTACGAGCAGTACTTC

V: TRBV6-4
J: TRBJ2-1
size: NA
D: TRBD1
CDR3: CASSGDRGYHEQFF
DNA: TGTGCCAGCAGTGGGGACAGGGGTTACCATGAGCAGTTCTTC

V: TRBV11-2
J: TRBJ2-7
size: NA
D: NA
CDR3: CASSIGGITYEQYF
DNA: TGTGCCAGCAGCATAGGGGGGATAACCTACGAGCAGTACTTC

V: TRBV28
J: TRBJ2-3
size: NA
D: NA
CDR3: CASSFTDTQYF
DNA: TGTGCCAGCAGTTTTACGGATACGCAGTATTTT

V: TRBV28
J: TRBJ2-2
size: NA
D: TRBD1
CDR3: CASSLYRGWAGELFF
DNA: TGTGCCAGCAGTTTGTACAGGGGGTGGGCCGGGGAGCTGTTTTTT

V: TRBV25-1
J: TRBJ2-7
size: NA
D: TRBD2
CDR3: CASSGAGLAVEQYF
DNA: TGTGCCAGCAGTGGGGCAGGACTAGCGGTCGAGCAGTACTTC

V: TRBV10-3
J: TRBJ1-5
size: NA
D: NA
CDR3: CAISEVGVGNQPQHF
DNA: TGTGCCATCAGTGAGGTAGGGGTCGGCAATCAGCCCCAGCATTTT

V: TRBV6-1
J: TRBJ1-1
size: NA
D: NA
CDR3: CASIRGVNTEAFF
DNA: TGTGCCAGCATAAGAGGGGTGAACACTGAAGCTTTCTTT

V: TRBV4-1
J: TRBJ1-2
size: NA
D: TRBD1
CDR3: CASSHGQGVNYGYTF
DNA: TGCGCCAGCAGCCACGGACAGGGGGTAAACTATGGCTACACCTTC

V: TRBV4-2
J: TRBJ2-7
size: NA
D: NA
CDR3: CASSQGIGGSSLGEQYF
DNA: TGTGCCAGCAGCCAAGGGATCGGGGGATCGTCACTGGGCGAGCAGTACTTC

V: TRBV7-2
J: TRBJ2-5
size: NA
D: TRBD1
CDR3: CASSSGQKKETQYF
DNA: TGTGCCAGCAGCTCGGGACAGAAGAAAGAGACCCAGTACTTC

V: TRBV7-9
J: TRBJ1-5
size: NA
D: TRBD1
CDR3: CASSSGQINQPQHF
DNA: TGTGCCAGCAGCTCGGGACAGATCAATCAGCCCCAGCATTTT

V: TRBV9
J: TRBJ2-1
size: NA
D: NA
CDR3: CASSVLAGEQFF
DNA: TGTGCCAGCAGCGTTCTAGCTGGAGAGCAGTTCTTC

V: TRBV7-9
J: TRBJ2-7
size: NA
D: TRBD1
CDR3: CASSPGGPDEQYF
DNA: TGTGCCAGCAGCCCAGGGGGCCCCGACGAGCAGTACTTC

V: TRBV13
J: TRBJ2-1
size: NA
D: NA
CDR3: CASSLGYQYNEQFF
DNA: TGTGCCAGCAGCTTAGGCTATCAGTACAATGAGCAGTTCTTC

V: TRBV12-5
J: TRBJ1-2
size: NA
D: NA
CDR3: CASGLTGPIGGYTF
DNA: TGTGCTAGTGGTTTGACAGGCCCTATAGGCGGCTACACCTTC

V: TRBV4-3
J: TRBJ2-7
size: NA
D: NA
CDR3: CASSQGTTYEQYF
DNA: TGCGCCAGCAGCCAGGGGACGACCTACGAGCAGTACTTC

V: TRBV5-5
J: TRBJ1-4
size: NA
D: NA
CDR3: CASSLAWLATNEKLFF
DNA: TGTGCCAGCAGCTTAGCTTGGCTTGCAACTAATGAAAAACTGTTTTTT

V: TRBV28
J: TRBJ1-4
size: NA
D: TRBD1
CDR3: CASSLLGQGNEKLFF
DNA: TGTGCCAGCAGTTTATTGGGACAGGGTAATGAAAAACTGTTTTTT

V: TRBV28
J: TRBJ1-2
size: NA
D: NA
CDR3: CASSLSFSGRGYGYTF
DNA: TGTGCCAGCAGTTTATCCTTCTCAGGGAGGGGATATGGCTACACCTTC

V: TRBV2
J: TRBJ2-2
size: NA
D: TRBD1
CDR3: CASSTGGATPGELFF
DNA: TGTGCCAGCAGTACAGGGGGCGCGACCCCCGGGGAGCTGTTTTTT

V: TRBV13
J: TRBJ1-2
size: NA
D: TRBD1
CDR3: CASSMGTGGHYGYTF
DNA: TGTGCCAGCAGCATGGGGACAGGGGGCCACTATGGCTACACCTTC

V: TRBV7-9
J: TRBJ2-7
size: NA
D: TRBD2
CDR3: CASSLGAGGPNREQYF
DNA: TGTGCCAGCAGCCTAGGGGCGGGAGGGCCTAACAGAGAGCAGTACTTC

V: TRBV7-9
J: TRBJ2-2
size: NA
D: TRBD1
CDR3: CASSLLTGGGTGELFF
DNA: TGTGCCAGCAGCTTATTGACAGGGGGAGGCACCGGGGAGCTGTTTTTT

V: TRBV10-3
J: TRBJ2-2
size: NA
D: TRBD2
CDR3: CAISDPAGGLGAGELFF
DNA: TGTGCCATCAGTGACCCAGCGGGAGGATTAGGCGCCGGGGAGCTGTTTTTT

V: TRBV4-2
J: TRBJ2-7
size: NA
D: NA
CDR3: CASSQAGEGAYYEQYF
DNA: TGTGCCAGCAGCCAAGCGGGGGAAGGTGCATACTACGAGCAGTACTTC

V: TRBV11-3
J: TRBJ2-7
size: NA
D: TRBD2
CDR3: CASSLDRAGGWSYEQYF
DNA: TGTGCCAGCAGCTTAGATCGGGCGGGGGGATGGTCCTACGAGCAGTACTTC

V: TRBV30
J: TRBJ1-2
size: NA
D: TRBD1
CDR3: CAWSPGQGARGYTF
DNA: TGTGCCTGGAGCCCGGGACAGGGGGCTCGTGGCTACACCTTC

V: TRBV13
J: TRBJ2-7
size: NA
D: NA
CDR3: CASSPRTYEQYF
DNA: TGTGCCAGCAGCCCCCGGACCTACGAGCAGTACTTC

V: TRBV7-9
J: TRBJ1-1
size: NA
D: NA
CDR3: CASSLTEAFF
DNA: TGTGCCAGCAGCTTAACTGAAGCTTTCTTT

V: TRBV28
J: TRBJ1-5
size: NA
D: NA
CDR3: CASSRPPGPRYNQPQHF
DNA: TGTGCCAGCAGTCGACCCCCGGGCCCGAGGTACAATCAGCCCCAGCATTTT

V: TRBV15
J: TRBJ2-5
size: NA
D: NA
CDR3: CATSRDAHGRETQYF
DNA: TGTGCCACCAGCAGAGATGCCCATGGGCGGGAGACCCAGTACTTC

V: TRBV19
J: TRBJ1-5
size: NA
D: TRBD1
CDR3: CASSIDPYWGQANQPQHF
DNA: TGTGCCAGTAGTATAGACCCTTATTGGGGACAGGCAAATCAGCCCCAGCATTTT

V: TRBV30
J: TRBJ2-1
size: once
D: TRBD2
CDR3: CAWGLAGGLFF
DNA: TGTGCCTGGGGACTAGCGGGGGGGCTGTTCTTC

V: TRBV16
J: TRBJ2-7
size: NA
D: TRBD1
CDR3: CASSQSGTGRVEQYF
DNA: TGTGCCAGCAGCCAATCGGGGACAGGAAGGGTCGAGCAGTACTTC

V: TRBV19
J: TRBJ1-2
size: NA
D: NA
CDR3: CASSIFGPRGSYGYTF
DNA: TGTGCCAGTAGTATATTTGGGCCCCGAGGGAGCTATGGCTACACCTTC

V: TRBV27
J: TRBJ2-4
size: NA
D: NA
CDR3: CASSLSWGGGKNIQYF
DNA: TGTGCCAGCAGTTTATCATGGGGAGGGGGCAAAAACATTCAGTACTTC

V: TRBV7-9
J: TRBJ1-2
size: NA
D: NA
CDR3: CASSLAGWYGYTF
DNA: TGTGCCAGCAGCTTAGCGGGGTGGTATGGCTACACCTTC

V: TRBV29-1
J: TRBJ2-3
size: NA
D: TRBD2
CDR3: CSARGGLAGGLRTDTQYF
DNA: TGCAGCGCCCGAGGGGGACTAGCGGGAGGGCTGAGAACAGATACGCAGTATTTT

V: TRBV28
J: TRBJ1-1
size: once
D: NA
CDR3: CASSPREGLWGGNTEAFF
DNA: TGTGCCAGCAGTCCGCGGGAGGGTCTTTGGGGAGGAAACACTGAAGCTTTCTTT

V: TRBV29-1
J: TRBJ1-2
size: NA
D: TRBD1
CDR3: CSAVTGAFLGYTF
DNA: TGCAGCGCCGTGACAGGGGCTTTTTTGGGCTACACCTTC

V: TRBV27
J: TRBJ2-2
size: NA
D: NA
CDR3: CASSLRLLNTGELFF
DNA: TGTGCCAGCAGTTTACGGTTGCTAAACACCGGGGAGCTGTTTTTT

V: TRBV4-1
J: TRBJ2-2
size: NA
D: TRBD1
CDR3: CASSQDYKGGATGELFF
DNA: TGCGCCAGCAGCCAAGATTATAAAGGGGGCGCGACCGGGGAGCTGTTTTTT

V: TRBV12-5
J: TRBJ2-1
size: few
D: NA
CDR3: CASGLANTGKFF
DNA: TGTGCTAGTGGTTTGGCCAATACAGGGAAGTTCTTC

V: TRBV9
J: TRBJ2-1
size: NA
D: TRBD2
CDR3: CASSPVSGRAYEQFF
DNA: TGTGCCAGCAGCCCAGTTAGCGGGAGGGCCTATGAGCAGTTCTTC

V: TRBV6-5
J: TRBJ2-1
size: NA
D: NA
CDR3: CASSYSGRSSYNEQFF
DNA: TGTGCCAGCAGTTATAGCGGACGGAGCTCCTACAATGAGCAGTTCTTC

V: TRBV5-4
J: TRBJ2-6
size: NA
D: NA
CDR3: CASSLASFNVLTF
DNA: TGTGCCAGCAGCTTGGCTAGCTTCAACGTCCTGACTTTC

V: TRBV7-9
J: TRBJ2-7
size: NA
D: NA
CDR3: CASSLPGDYEQYF
DNA: TGTGCCAGCAGCTTGCCAGGGGACTACGAGCAGTACTTC

V: TRBV13
J: TRBJ2-1
size: NA
D: TRBD2
CDR3: CASSLGAGGPTYNEQFF
DNA: TGTGCCAGCAGCTTAGGAGCGGGAGGGCCCACCTACAATGAGCAGTTCTTC